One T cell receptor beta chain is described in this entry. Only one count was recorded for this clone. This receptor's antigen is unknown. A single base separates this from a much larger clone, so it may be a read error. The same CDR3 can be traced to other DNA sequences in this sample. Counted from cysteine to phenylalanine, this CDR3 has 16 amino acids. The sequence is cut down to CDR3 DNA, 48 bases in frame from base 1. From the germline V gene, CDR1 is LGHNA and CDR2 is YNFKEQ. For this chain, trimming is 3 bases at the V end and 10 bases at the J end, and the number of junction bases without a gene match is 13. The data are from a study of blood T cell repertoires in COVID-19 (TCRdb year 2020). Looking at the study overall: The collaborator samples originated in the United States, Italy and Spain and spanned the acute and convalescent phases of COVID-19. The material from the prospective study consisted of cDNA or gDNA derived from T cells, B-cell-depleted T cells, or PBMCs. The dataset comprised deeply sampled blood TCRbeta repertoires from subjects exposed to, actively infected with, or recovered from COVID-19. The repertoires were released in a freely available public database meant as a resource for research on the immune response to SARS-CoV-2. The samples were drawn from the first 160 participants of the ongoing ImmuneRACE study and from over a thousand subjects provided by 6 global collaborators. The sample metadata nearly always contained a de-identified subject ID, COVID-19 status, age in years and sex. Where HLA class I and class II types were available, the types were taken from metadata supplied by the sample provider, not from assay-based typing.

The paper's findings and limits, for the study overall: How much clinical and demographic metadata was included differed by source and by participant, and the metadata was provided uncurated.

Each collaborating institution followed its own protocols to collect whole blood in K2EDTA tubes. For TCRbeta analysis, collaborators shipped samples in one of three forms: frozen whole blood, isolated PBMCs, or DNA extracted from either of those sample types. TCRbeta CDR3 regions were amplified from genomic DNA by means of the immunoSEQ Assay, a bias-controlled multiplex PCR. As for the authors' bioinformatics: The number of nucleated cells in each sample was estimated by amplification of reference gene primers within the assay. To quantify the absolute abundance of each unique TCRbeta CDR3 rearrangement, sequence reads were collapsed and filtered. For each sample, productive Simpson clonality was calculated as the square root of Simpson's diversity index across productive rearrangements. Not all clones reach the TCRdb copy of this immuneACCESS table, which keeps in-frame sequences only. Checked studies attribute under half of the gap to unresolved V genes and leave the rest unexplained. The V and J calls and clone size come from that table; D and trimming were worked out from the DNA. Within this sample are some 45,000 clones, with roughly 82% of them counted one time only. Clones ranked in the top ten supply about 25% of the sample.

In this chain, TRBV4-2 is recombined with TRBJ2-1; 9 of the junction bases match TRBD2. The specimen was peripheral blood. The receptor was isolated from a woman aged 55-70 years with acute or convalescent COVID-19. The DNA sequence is TGTGCCAGCAGCCAGGAAGGGGCGGGGGGGCTACCCGAGCAGTTCTTC. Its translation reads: CASSQEGAGGLPEQFF.